These T cell receptor beta chains were read from a single sample in a study of control samples from healthy donors and cancer patients. Libraries were prepared by immunoSEQ multiplex PCR; TCRdb keeps only in-frame clonotypes and omits some of them. The sample yields approximately 180,000 clones, approximately 94% seen once. Sequences were obtained from blood. These receptors all come from a woman aged 18-29 years in good health. The CDR3 runs from the conserved cysteine through the conserved F or W. A D gene is named only where the DNA matches it firmly. Rows may omit the clone size; those that give it use once, few, many or a size class.

j_call clone_size d_call v_call cdr3_aa cdr3_nt
TRBJ2-1 . . TRBV27 CASSLSGGGGYNEQFF TGTGCCAGCAGTTTATCGGGGGGAGGCGGGTACAATGAGCAGTTCTTC
TRBJ1-2 . TRBD1 TRBV28 CASYYAVTGDGYTF TGTGCCAGCTATTATGCAGTAACAGGGGATGGCTACACCTTC
TRBJ2-7 . . TRBV5-1 CASSLVRTDKTYEQYF TGCGCCAGCAGCTTGGTTAGGACCGACAAGACCTACGAGCAGTACTTC
TRBJ2-7 few . TRBV14 CASSQDGGSRRYEQYF TGTGCCAGCAGCCAAGATGGCGGCTCGAGGAGGTACGAGCAGTACTTC
TRBJ2-7 . TRBD1 TRBV5-1 CASSLGQGAYEQYF TGCGCCAGCAGCTTGGGGCAGGGGGCCTACGAGCAGTACTTC
TRBJ2-3 . TRBD1 TRBV7-3 CASRADRGSPDTQYF TGTGCCAGCAGAGCCGACAGGGGGAGTCCAGATACGCAGTATTTT
TRBJ1-5 . . TRBV27 CASSSNRDHTGYSNQPQHF TGTGCCAGCAGTTCCAACAGGGATCATACAGGGTATAGCAATCAGCCCCAGCATTTT
TRBJ1-6 . . TRBV12-3/TRBV12-4 CASSADSPLHF TGTGCCAGCAGTGCCGATTCACCCCTCCACTTT
TRBJ2-5 once . TRBV9 CASSAGYQETQYF TGTGCCAGCAGCGCAGGGTACCAAGAGACCCAGTACTTC
TRBJ2-1 . TRBD2 TRBV6-1 CASSERGDNEQFF TGTGCCAGCAGTGAACGGGGGGACAATGAGCAGTTCTTC
TRBJ1-5 . . TRBV11-2 CASSLATGQPQHF TGTGCCAGCAGCTTAGCAACTGGGCAGCCCCAGCATTTT
TRBJ2-3 . . TRBV7-9 CASSLGGAGAYF TGTGCCAGCAGCTTGGGCGGGGCCGGTGCGTATTTT
TRBJ2-1 . . TRBV28 CASRRDGPGNEQFF TGTGCCAGCAGGCGGGACGGTCCGGGCAATGAGCAGTTCTTC
TRBJ1-3 . TRBD1 TRBV19 CASSIYRGHSGNTIYF TGTGCCAGTAGTATTTACAGGGGACACTCTGGAAACACCATATATTTT
TRBJ1-1 . . TRBV9 CASSASSYTEAFF TGTGCCAGCAGCGCCTCCAGCTACACTGAAGCTTTCTTT
TRBJ1-3 . . TRBV19 CASRHSGNTIYF TGTGCCAGTCGACACTCTGGAAACACCATATATTTT
TRBJ1-3 . . TRBV28 CASSPLRNTIYF TGTGCCAGCAGTCCCCTAAGAAACACCATATATTTT
TRBJ2-3 . . TRBV5-6 CASSLPGTDTQYF TGTGCCAGCAGCTTGCCAGGGACAGATACGCAGTATTTT
TRBJ2-3 . . TRBV7-2 CASSSIGTDTQYF TGTGCCAGCAGCTCAATAGGGACAGATACGCAGTATTTT
TRBJ1-1 . . TRBV6-5 CASSYDTEGGTEAFF TGTGCCAGCAGTTATGACACCGAAGGGGGGACTGAAGCTTTCTTT
TRBJ2-2 . . TRBV7-9 CASRVSRLAGELFF TGTGCCAGCAGAGTTTCCCGACTAGCCGGGGAGCTGTTTTTT
TRBJ2-2 . . TRBV6-2/TRBV6-3 CASSVHTGELFF TGTGCCAGCAGTGTCCACACCGGGGAGCTGTTTTTT
TRBJ1-1 . . TRBV11-3 CVKECVKAFF TGTGTCAAAGAGTGTGTTAAAGCTTTCTTT
TRBJ2-3 . . TRBV27 CASSSVGPSDTQYF TGTGCCAGCAGTTCGGTAGGGCCTTCAGATACGCAGTATTTT
TRBJ1-4 . TRBD1 TRBV11-3 CAAGLGARGRNEKLFF TGTGCCGCAGGATTGGGAGCTAGGGGGCGTAATGAAAAACTGTTTTTT
TRBJ2-3 once TRBD1 TRBV7-3 CASSLMTGQGTDTQYF TGTGCCAGCAGCTTAATGACCGGACAGGGCACAGATACGCAGTATTTT
TRBJ1-5 few . TRBV5-6 CASSSTGNYSNQPQHF TGTGCCAGCAGCTCTACAGGGAACTATAGCAATCAGCCCCAGCATTTT
TRBJ1-6 . . TRBV3-1/TRBV3-2 CASSQGFGVGYGSPLHF TGTGCCAGCAGCCAAGGGTTTGGGGTGGGGTACGGGTCACCCCTCCACTTT
TRBJ2-1 once . TRBV24-1 CATSDFASVYNEQFF TGTGCCACCAGTGATTTTGCTAGCGTCTACAATGAGCAGTTCTTC
TRBJ1-6 . . TRBV2 CASSLQGGNSPLHF TGTGCCAGCAGCCTACAGGGCGGTAATTCACCCCTCCACTTT
TRBJ1-1 . . TRBV11-2 CASMRWEAGNTEAFF TGTGCCAGCATGCGGTGGGAAGCGGGGAACACTGAAGCTTTCTTT
TRBJ2-1 . . TRBV20-1 CSAIDGFKDNEQFF TGCAGTGCTATTGACGGGTTTAAGGACAATGAGCAGTTCTTC
TRBJ2-7 once TRBD1 TRBV5-1 CASSPGDRAYEQYF TGCGCCAGCAGCCCCGGGGACAGAGCCTACGAGCAGTACTTC
TRBJ2-2 . . TRBV4-3 CASSVQRDIPFLYTGELFF TGCGCCAGCAGCGTCCAACGGGACATCCCATTCCTCTACACCGGGGAGCTGTTTTTT
TRBJ1-1 once . TRBV27 CASSLEVTGSAGAFF TGTGCCAGCAGTTTAGAGGTTACGGGCTCGGCGGGTGCTTTCTTT
TRBJ1-5 once . TRBV28 CASSSAIAGEGMSNQPQHF TGTGCCAGCAGTTCTGCAATCGCAGGGGAGGGAATGTCCAATCAGCCCCAGCATTTT
TRBJ2-7 . TRBD2 TRBV5-6 CASSPGLYYEQYF TGTGCCAGCAGCCCGGGACTATACTACGAGCAGTACTTC
TRBJ2-7 . TRBD2 TRBV27 CASSLSPGLVTHEQYF TGTGCCAGCAGTTTAAGTCCGGGACTAGTTACCCACGAGCAGTACTTC
TRBJ2-3 . . TRBV12-5 CASGAGVTDTQYF TGTGCTAGTGGGGCGGGCGTCACAGATACGCAGTATTTT
TRBJ2-3 . TRBD1 TRBV24-1 CATSDSGTGSTDTQYF TGTGCCACCAGTGATTCTGGGACAGGGTCAACAGATACGCAGTATTTT
TRBJ2-2 . . TRBV4-3 CASGATASGELFF TGCGCCAGCGGCGCGACCGCTAGCGGGGAGCTGTTTTTT
TRBJ2-1 . . TRBV28 CASSLAPDEQFF TGTGCCAGCAGTTTAGCCCCAGATGAGCAGTTCTTC
TRBJ2-2 . . TRBV18 CASSLSTTGELFF TGTGCCAGCTCACTCTCGACCACCGGGGAGCTGTTTTTT
TRBJ1-1 . TRBD1 TRBV19 CASSMYSTGGNTEAFF TGTGCCAGTAGTATGTATTCGACAGGGGGGAACACTGAAGCTTTCTTT
TRBJ1-3 . . TRBV3-1/TRBV3-2 CASSQDRLEGNTIYF TGTGCCAGCAGCCAAGACCGACTAGAGGGAAACACCATATATTTT
TRBJ1-5 . TRBD1 TRBV6-5 CAMGQNSNQPQHF TGTGCCATGGGACAGAACAGCAATCAGCCCCAGCATTTT
TRBJ2-2 . . TRBV25-1 CASSDPGSHTGELFF TGTGCCAGCAGTGACCCCGGGAGTCACACCGGGGAGCTGTTTTTT
TRBJ1-5 . TRBD1 TRBV24-1 CATGTGINQPQHF TGTGCCACCGGGACAGGGATCAATCAGCCCCAGCATTTT
TRBJ1-4 . . TRBV2 CASSRSWVEEYGKLFF TGTGCCAGCAGCCGCTCTTGGGTCGAAGAATATGGAAAACTGTTTTTT
TRBJ1-1 . . TRBV11-3 CASSYTGTRNTEAFF TGTGCCAGCAGCTACACCGGGACACGGAACACTGAAGCTTTCTTT
TRBJ2-5 once TRBD1 TRBV24-1 CATSDFGQDQETQYF TGTGCCACCAGTGATTTTGGACAGGACCAAGAGACCCAGTACTTC
TRBJ2-5 . TRBD2 TRBV5-5 CASSLGHVGLAGATQYF TGTGCCAGCAGCTTGGGGCATGTTGGACTAGCGGGGGCGACCCAGTACTTC
TRBJ1-5 . TRBD1 TRBV6-2/TRBV6-3 CASSYSTGGQPQHF TGTGCCAGCAGTTACTCGACAGGGGGTCAGCCCCAGCATTTT
TRBJ1-2 . . TRBV2 CASRYFPSYGYTF TGTGCCAGCAGGTATTTTCCCTCTTATGGCTACACCTTC
TRBJ1-1 . . TRBV20-1 CSATGGTEAFF TGCAGTGCTACCGGGGGCACTGAAGCTTTCTTT
TRBJ1-2 . TRBD1 TRBV27 CASRGGQALNYGYTF TGTGCCAGCAGGGGGGGACAGGCGCTTAACTATGGCTACACCTTC
TRBJ1-5 . TRBD1 TRBV5-6 CASSLRGQGNQPQHF TGTGCCAGCAGCTTGCGAGGACAGGGGAATCAGCCCCAGCATTTT